The rows below give T cell receptor beta chains drawn from one sample of a study of beta chain features in type 1 diabetes. The protocol was immunoSEQ multiplex PCR, while the TCRdb copy is restricted to in-frame clones and leaves out a portion. Of some 700,000 clones in the sample, under 15% were seen once. The sequenced material came from naive CD4+ T cells from blood. The origin of the receptors is a man in his late teens or twenties with type 1 diabetes. CDR3s include the opening cysteine and the closing phenylalanine or tryptophan. D genes are given only for firm matches. Clone size, where shown, is once, few, many, or a class for clones that have expanded.

>few|TRBV19|TRBD1|TRBJ1-5
TGTGCCAGTGCAGGGGGCGGCAATCAGCCCCAGCATTTT
CASAGGGNQPQHF
>few|TRBV27|TRBD1|TRBJ2-7
TGTGCCAGCAGTACCTTTCGGGACAGGGCCTACGAGCAGTACTTC
CASSTFRDRAYEQYF
>-|TRBV2|TRBD1|TRBJ1-6
TGTGCCAGCAGCCGGGACAGGGCCTATAATTCACCCCTCCACTTT
CASSRDRAYNSPLHF
>few|TRBV7-6|-|TRBJ1-2
TGTGCCAGCAGCCCCTTTGGGTATGGCTACACCTTC
CASSPFGYGYTF
>-|TRBV19|-|TRBJ1-5
TGTGCCAGTAGTAAATTGGCCAGGGAAGTGGCTAGCAATCAGCCCCAGCATTTT
CASSKLAREVASNQPQHF
>few|TRBV6-6|TRBD1|TRBJ1-2
TGTGCCAGCACCGGAGGGACAGTTTATGGCTACACCTTC
CASTGGTVYGYTF
>-|TRBV14|TRBD1|TRBJ2-5
TGTGCCAGCAGCTCCGGGACAGGGGCGACCCAGTACTTC
CASSSGTGATQYF
>few|TRBV30|TRBD1|TRBJ1-5
TGTGCCTGGAGTAACAGGGGGGGGTCACAGCCCCAGCATTTT
CAWSNRGGSQPQHF
>few|TRBV30|-|TRBJ1-1
TGTGCCTGGAGTGCCCCATCGGGGCGAGCTTTCTTT
CAWSAPSGRAFF
>-|TRBV30|-|TRBJ1-3
TGTGCCTGGAGTGGGGGTGGTGGAAACACCATATATTTT
CAWSGGGGNTIYF
>few|TRBV28|-|TRBJ1-1
TGTGCCAGCAGTTTAGAGGGACTGGGCGCTTTCTTT
CASSLEGLGAFF
>few|TRBV6-1|-|TRBJ1-2
TGTGCCAGCAGTGACTCGGGGGCCTATGGCTACACCTTC
CASSDSGAYGYTF
>-|TRBV6-5|-|TRBJ1-1
TGTGCCAGCAGTTACTCTGAAGGGAGGACTGAAGCTTTCTTT
CASSYSEGRTEAFF
>few|TRBV9|-|TRBJ1-1
TGTGCCAGCAGCGCCCATCTCGGCAGGGGAACGAACACTGAAGCTTTCTTT
CASSAHLGRGTNTEAFF
>few|TRBV7-9|-|TRBJ1-5
TGTGCCAGCAGCTTAGTTGGGGATCAGCCCCAGCATTTT
CASSLVGDQPQHF
>-|TRBV2|-|TRBJ1-4
TGTGCCAGCAGTGATTCCTCGGATGAAAAACTGTTTTTT
CASSDSSDEKLFF
>-|TRBV7-3|-|TRBJ2-3
TGTGCCAGCAGCTTAACGGGGACCGTCGAGCGGGATACGCAGTATTTT
CASSLTGTVERDTQYF
>-|TRBV5-4|-|TRBJ2-7
TGTGCCAGCAGCTTCCATAGCTACGAGCAGTACTTC
CASSFHSYEQYF
>few|TRBV10-3|TRBD1|TRBJ1-5
TGTGCCATCAGTCAAGCGGGACAGGGTTACAATCAGCCCCAGCATTTT
CAISQAGQGYNQPQHF
>-|TRBV9|-|TRBJ1-2
TGTGCCAGCAGCGTAGCTCCAGGTTCTAACTATGGCTACACCTTC
CASSVAPGSNYGYTF
>few|TRBV29-1|-|TRBJ2-5
TGCAGCGTTGTTGGGGGGCTCGGGGAGACCCAGTACTTC
CSVVGGLGETQYF
>-|TRBV10-3|-|TRBJ2-7
TGTGCCATCAGTGGATCAGAGTACGAGCAGTACTTC
CAISGSEYEQYF
>-|TRBV27|-|TRBJ2-7
TGTGCCAGCAGTGCCCGAGCAGGGGAATACTACGAGCAGTACTTC
CASSARAGEYYEQYF
>-|TRBV11-2|TRBD1|TRBJ2-7
TGTGCCAGCAACGCACAGGGGGCGGACGAGCAGTACTTC
CASNAQGADEQYF
>-|TRBV19|-|TRBJ1-1
TGTGCCAGTAGTATACCGGGGAGCACTGAAGCTTTCTTT
CASSIPGSTEAFF
>-|TRBV7-6|TRBD2|TRBJ2-5
TGTGCCAGCAGCTTGCTAGGACTAGCGCAAGAGACCCAGTACTTC
CASSLLGLAQETQYF
>-|TRBV29-1|-|TRBJ1-3
TGCAGCGTTGTTAGCCCCTGGCAGGGCATCGGAAACACCATATATTTT
CSVVSPWQGIGNTIYF
>-|TRBV10-3|-|TRBJ2-5
TGTGCCATCAGTGATGCCCAGACGACCCAGTACTTC
CAISDAQTTQYF
>few|TRBV9|TRBD1|TRBJ2-3
TGTGCCAGCAGCTGGGACAGCAGCACAGATACGCAGTATTTT
CASSWDSSTDTQYF
>few|TRBV6-1|-|TRBJ1-6
TGTGCCCTCAGTGGGAGTACCTATAATTCACCCCTCCACTTT
CALSGSTYNSPLHF
>-|TRBV6-6|-|TRBJ1-6
TGTGCCAGCAGTTACTTTCAGAATTCACCCCTCCACTTT
CASSYFQNSPLHF
>-|TRBV19|-|TRBJ2-3
TGTGCCAGTAGTATATCCGACGGTGCCCCTCTCACAGATACGCAGTATTTT
CASSISDGAPLTDTQYF
>few|TRBV6-4|-|TRBJ2-5
TGTGCCAGCAGTGACTCCTACGCAGAGGTAGAGACCCAGTACTTC
CASSDSYAEVETQYF
>-|TRBV2|TRBD1|TRBJ1-2
TGTGCCAGCAGTGTAGCGGGACAGCTAAACTATGGCTACACCTTC
CASSVAGQLNYGYTF
>few|TRBV5-4|-|TRBJ2-1
TGTGCCAGCAGCCCAACTTCCTACAGGGAAGGAGAGCAGTTCTTC
CASSPTSYREGEQFF
>-|TRBV5-1|-|TRBJ2-7
TGCGCCAGCAGCTTGGGTTCCGCGGCCCTGTTGTGGTACTTC
CASSLGSAALLWYF
>few|TRBV10-3|-|TRBJ2-1
TGTGCCATCAGTGACAGATTCAATGAGCAGTTCTTC
CAISDRFNEQFF
>few|TRBV7-9|TRBD1|TRBJ1-4
TGTGCCAGCAGAAAAACCGGGACAGGGCGCACCAAAACGGAAAAACTGTTTTTT
CASRKTGTGRTKTEKLFF
>-|TRBV4-1|-|TRBJ2-2
TGCGCCAGCAGCCAATTTGAGGGATTCGGGGAGCTGTTTTTT
CASSQFEGFGELFF
>-|TRBV13|-|TRBJ1-6
TGTGCCAGCAGCCCCCGTACTTCACCCCTCCACTTT
CASSPRTSPLHF
>few|TRBV6-5|-|TRBJ2-7
TGTGCCAGCAGGCCAGACTTAGCTGAGAGGGAGCAGTACTTC
CASRPDLAEREQYF
>-|TRBV6-5|-|TRBJ2-5
TGTGCCAGCAGTTGGGGACCGAACCAAGAGACCCAGTACTTC
CASSWGPNQETQYF
>few|TRBV27|-|TRBJ2-7
TGTGCCAGCAGGCCTGGGGGGTCAGTCTCCTACGAGCAGTACTTC
CASRPGGSVSYEQYF
>-|TRBV18|-|TRBJ1-1
TGTGCCAGCTCACTACCCCCGGGGTTACCAGGATTCTTT
CASSLPPGLPGFF
>-|TRBV25-1|-|TRBJ1-1
TGTGCCAGCTCCCCGAGGGGGGGCACCACTGAAGCTTTCTTT
CASSPRGGTTEAFF
>-|TRBV28|TRBD2|TRBJ2-1
TGTGCCAGCAGGAGCGGGGGGGCCGGGTACAATGAGCAGTTCTTC
CASRSGGAGYNEQFF
>few|TRBV18|-|TRBJ2-2
TGTGCCAGCTCACCCGCACGGGCTGGGGAGCTGTTTTTT
CASSPARAGELFF
>-|TRBV30|-|TRBJ2-7
TGTGCCTGGAGTCTGGGGGGTTTGCAGTACTTC
CAWSLGGLQYF
>-|TRBV18|-|TRBJ2-7
TGTGCCAGCTCACCATCGGGCCTATCCTACGAGCAGTACTTC
CASSPSGLSYEQYF
>-|TRBV9|-|TRBJ2-1
TGTGCCAGCAGCCTCACAGGAGGGACTTCGAGCTCCTACAATGAGCAGTTCTTC
CASSLTGGTSSSYNEQFF
>few|TRBV29-1|-|TRBJ1-5
TGCAGCGTCCAATACGGACAGAACAATCAGCCCCAGCATTTT
CSVQYGQNNQPQHF
>-|TRBV5-1|-|TRBJ1-1
TGCGCCAGCAGGCAGGGAGTGAACACTGAAGCTTTCTTT
CASRQGVNTEAFF
>-|TRBV10-1|-|TRBJ2-7
TGCGCCAGCTCCCCAGGCGGGTCTTTGGGCGAGCAGTACTTC
CASSPGGSLGEQYF
>few|TRBV27|-|TRBJ2-1
TGTGCCAGCAGGGCGGCGTACAATGAGCAGTTCTTC
CASRAAYNEQFF